This TCR beta chain was sequenced during a study of blood T cell repertoires in COVID-19. Study context: There were acute and convalescent COVID-19 samples, and they came from the United States, Italy and Spain. The cDNA or gDNA used as material had been derived from T cells, B-cell-depleted T cells, or PBMCs.

Source study methods: Reference gene primer amplification yielded estimated nucleated cell counts. TCRdb's copy holds only in-frame clones and misses some; the assay was immunoSEQ multiplex PCR. D and trimming come from the DNA, and the V and J calls and clone size come from that table. The table shows about 140,000 clones, with 70% to 80% occurring only once. The germline CDR1 and CDR2 sequences are MNHNS and SASEGT. V was trimmed by 2 bases and J by 7 bases, leaving 36 bases between them. CDR3 length: 22 amino acids. V gene TRBV6-1 combines with J gene TRBJ2-1; TRBD2 might be the D (6 bases). The clonotype comes from a man between 60 and 75 years old who had recovered from COVID-19. Material: peripheral blood. For the CDR3, the DNA is TGTGCCAGCAGTGAACGCCTGGGGAGGTTCCAACCCCGGGACCACCTTTTGAATGAGCAGTTCTTC. Its protein is CASSERLGRFQPRDHLLNEQFF.